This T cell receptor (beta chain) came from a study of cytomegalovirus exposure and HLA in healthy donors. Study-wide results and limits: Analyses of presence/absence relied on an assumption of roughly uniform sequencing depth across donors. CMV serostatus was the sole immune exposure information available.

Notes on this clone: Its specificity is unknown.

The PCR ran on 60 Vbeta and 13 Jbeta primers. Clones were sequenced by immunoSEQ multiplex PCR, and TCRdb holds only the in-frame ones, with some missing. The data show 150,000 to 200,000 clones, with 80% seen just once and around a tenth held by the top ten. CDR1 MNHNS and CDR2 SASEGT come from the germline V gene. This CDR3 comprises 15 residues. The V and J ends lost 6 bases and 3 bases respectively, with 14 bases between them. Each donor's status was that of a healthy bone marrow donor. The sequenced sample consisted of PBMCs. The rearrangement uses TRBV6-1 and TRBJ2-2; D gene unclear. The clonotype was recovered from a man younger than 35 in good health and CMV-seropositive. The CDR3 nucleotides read TGTGCCAGCAGGAACCCCTCCCAGTACACCGGGGAGCTGTTTTTT. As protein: CASRNPSQYTGELFF.